This passage covers 20 T cell receptor beta chains from one sample sequenced in a study of cytomegalovirus exposure and HLA in healthy donors. PCR used 60 Vbeta primers and 13 Jbeta primers. TCRdb's copy holds only in-frame clones and misses some; the assay was immunoSEQ multiplex PCR. The repertoire holds nearly 200,000 clones, about 79% seen once, with 0.098% in the top ten. Sample: PBMCs. These receptors all stem from a boy aged 2 to 10 in good health and CMV-seronegative.

The genes are TRBV4-2 and TRBJ2-4, with D perhaps TRBD1 (8 bases). V was cut by 1 base and J by 8 bases, with 12 bases left in between. Germline V gene sequence: CDR1 LGHNA, CDR2 YNFKEQ. This CDR3 is built from 14 residues. CDR3 in amino acids: CASSQGTGRDIQYF. In DNA form, the CDR3 reads TGTGCCAGCAGCCAAGGGACAGGGAGGGACATTCAGTACTTC.

The chain combines TRBV6-5 with TRBJ1-2, with 8 bases identical to TRBD1. With 5 bases clipped from V and 6 bases from J, the junction kept 2 bases outside the gene matches. The CDR3 is made up of 12 amino acids. Germline V gives CDR1 MNHEY, CDR2 SVGAGI. CDR3 nucleotides: TGTGCCAGCAGTCAGGGGGCGCATGGCTACACCTTC. This translates into CASSQGAHGYTF.

CDR3 region: CASSRGFTTQNTEAFF. The CDR3 DNA follows: TGTGCCAGTAGTAGAGGTTTTACTACGCAGAACACTGAAGCTTTCTTT. The chain employs TRBV19 and TRBJ1-1; D uncertain. This CDR3 spans 16 amino acids. The V gene's germline CDR1 is LNHDA and CDR2 SQIVND (reference sequence). With 4 bases removed from V and 1 base from J, the gap between germline ends came to 16 bases. Drawing the rest from reference TRBV19 and TRBJ1-1, the complete variable domain is DGGITQSPKYLFRKEGQNVTLSCEQNLNHDAMYWYRQDPGQGLRLIYYSQIVNDFQKGDIAEGYSVSREKKESFPLTVTSAQKNPTAFYLCASSRGFTTQNTEAFFGQGTRLTVV.

The DNA for the CDR3 is TGTGCCAGCAGCCACCCAGACACTGAAGCTTTCTTT. Its translation: CASSHPDTEAFF. This chain links TRBV14 with TRBJ1-1; D call uncertain. V was shortened by 3 bases and J by 3 bases, with 5 bases between the two germline ends. The CDR3 is 12 amino acids. The germline gives CDR1 SGHDN, CDR2 FVKESK.

J is TRBJ2-5 and V is TRBV7-9, with D possibly TRBD1 on 5 matching bases. Matching the DNA end better, TRBJ2-7 makes the J call doubtful. The CDR3 has 17 residues. Looked up from germline, CDR1 is SEHNR and CDR2 is FQNEAQ (reference sequence). Here the CDR3 DNA reads TGTGCCAGCAGCTTAGGTGGACACCGCTCGCCCACCTACGAGCAGTACTTC. It translates to CASSLGGHRSPTYEQYF.

The chain recombines TRBV5-1 with TRBJ1-1; TRBD1 aligns across 8 bases. Germline V gene lookup returns CDR1 SGHRS and CDR2 YFSETQ. J lost 7 bases, V lost 4 bases, and 12 bases had no gene match. The CDR3 is 15 amino acids. The CDR3: CASSPVQGGGDEAFF. CDR3 nucleotides: TGCGCCAGCAGCCCGGTACAGGGGGGAGGGGATGAAGCTTTCTTT.

The genes are TRBV9 and TRBJ2-3; D is possibly TRBD2 (6 bases). Germline lookup yields CDR1 SGDLS and CDR2 YYNGEE. Trimming pared 4 bases from V and 0 bases from J, leaving 15 bases between. The CDR3 is 16 amino acids. CDR3 protein: CASSLGGSPSTDTQYF. In DNA, the CDR3 is TGTGCCAGCAGCCTCGGGGGTTCCCCAAGCACAGATACGCAGTATTTT.

The V gene is TRBV4-3, the J gene TRBJ1-2, with a weak D call TRBD1 (5 bases). The germline gives CDR1 LGHNA, CDR2 YSLEER. This CDR3 is built from 17 residues. Trimming took off 0 bases at V and 4 bases at J, with 18 bases between the two ends. CDR3 sequence: CASSQERFTGGTYGYTF. CDR3 nucleotide sequence: TGCGCCAGCAGCCAAGAAAGGTTTACGGGGGGTACCTATGGCTACACCTTC.

This chain connects TRBV29-1 to TRBJ1-2; 10 bases line up with TRBD1. J was trimmed by 4 bases and V by 1 base; bases with no gene match: 0. The CDR3 runs to 13 residues. In germline, CDR1 is SQVTM, CDR2 ANQGSEA. Written as DNA, the CDR3 is TGCAGCGTTGAAGGGACAGGGGGCTATGGCTACACCTTC. It is translated as CSVEGTGGYGYTF.

V is TRBV9 and J is TRBJ2-3, with TRBD2 identical over 11 bases. This CDR3 has 16 residues. J lost 5 bases, V lost 0 bases, and 5 bases had no gene match. The germline CDR1 and CDR2 sequences are SGDLS and YYNGEE. The CDR3 spells CASSVGASGGKDTQYF. As DNA, the CDR3 is TGTGCCAGCAGCGTAGGGGCTAGCGGGGGGAAAGATACGCAGTATTTT.

The chain is built from TRBV2 and TRBJ2-7; D might be TRBD2 (6 bases). Germline assignment: CDR1 SNHLY and CDR2 FYNNEI. Trimming removed 6 bases from V and 6 bases from J, with 15 bases in between. This CDR3 has 13 residues. CDR3 coding DNA: TGTGCCAGCAGCGAGGGGTATAGCGGCGAGCAGTACTTC. Translating gives CASSEGYSGEQYF. The complete variable domain, with remaining parts taken from reference TRBV2 and TRBJ2-7, reads EPEVTQTPSHQVTQMGQEVILRCVPISNHLYFYWYRQILGQKVEFLVSFYNNEISEKSEIFDDQFSVERPDGSNFTLKIRSTKLEDSAMYFCASSEGYSGEQYFGPGTRLTVT.

The V call is TRBV27, the J call TRBJ1-1; 7 bases are shared with TRBD1. The junction had 9 bases not matched to a gene; V was cut back by 5 bases and J by 9 bases. This CDR3 has 13 amino acids. Germline CDR1 is MNHEY and CDR2 is SMNVEV (reference sequence). DNA for the CDR3: TGTGCCAGCAGTCCCGGGACAGTTGGTCAAGCTTTCTTT. Protein: CASSPGTVGQAFF.

The rearrangement uses TRBV11-2 and TRBJ1-1; D is unclear. The CDR3 length is 15 residues. The germline gives CDR1 SGHAT, CDR2 FQNNGV. The V and J ends lost 7 bases and 0 bases respectively, with 15 bases between them. The CDR3 sequence is CASMRSLYMNTEAFF. The CDR3 nucleotides read TGTGCCAGCATGAGGTCGCTGTACATGAACACTGAAGCTTTCTTT.

The chain is built from TRBV27 and TRBJ2-7; 7 nucleotides align to TRBD1. Per germline, CDR1 MNHEY and CDR2 SMNVEV (reference sequence). The CDR3 length is 13 residues. V lost 6 bases to trimming and J lost 3 bases; unmatched junction nucleotides: 5. CDR3 nucleotide sequence: TGTGCCAGCAGGAGGGACAGCTACTACGAGCAGTACTTC. Its translation is CASRRDSYYEQYF.

This rearrangement joins TRBV7-2 to TRBJ2-1; D gene ambiguous. Trimming took 2 bases from V and 8 from J, leaving 13 bases between them. The CDR3 loop spans 14 amino acids. Per the germline V gene, CDR1 is SGHTA and CDR2 is FQGNSA. In nucleotides, the CDR3 is TGTGCCAGCAGCTTATCGGTAAGATTCGATGAGCAGTTCTTC. Residues: CASSLSVRFDEQFF.

This chain links TRBV6-1 with TRBJ1-5; tentative D call: TRBD1 (5 bases). Trimming took off 4 bases at V and 7 bases at J, with 14 bases between the two ends. The germline gives CDR1 MNHNS, CDR2 SASEGT. The CDR3 consists of 14 residues. CDR3 sequence reads: CASSAGYPRQPQHF. The CDR3 DNA is TGTGCCAGCAGTGCAGGGTATCCGCGGCAGCCCCAGCATTTT.

With regard to this clone: The junction shows a germline mismatch at one end, possibly a read error. V is TRBV7-3 and J is TRBJ2-6, with TRBD2 matching 13 bases. The CDR3 is made up of 19 amino acids. CDR1 and CDR2 (germline): SGHTA, FQGTGA. As DNA, the CDR3 is TGTTCCAGCAGCTCTCGGGGACTAGCGGGAAGCTCTGGGGCCAACGTCCTGACTTTC. It yields the protein CSSSSRGLAGSSGANVLTF.

Only a few counts were recorded for this clone. The V and J genes are TRBV7-3 and TRBJ2-3; 7 positions agree with TRBD2. Germline loops: CDR1 SGHTA, CDR2 FQGTGA. The CDR3 covers 15 residues. Trimming at V came to 4 bases and at J to 2 bases, leaving 6 bases not matched to a gene. Written as DNA, the CDR3 is TGTGCCAGCAGCTCCACGGGGGGTCACACAGATACGCAGTATTTT. Its protein product is CASSSTGGHTDTQYF. The full variable domain, with the rest looked up from reference TRBV7-3 and TRBJ2-3, is GAGVSQTPSNKVTEKGKYVELRCDPISGHTALYWYRQSLGQGPEFLIYFQGTGAADDSGLPNDRFFAVRPEGSVSTLKIQRTERGDSAVYLCASSSTGGHTDTQYFGPGTRLTVL.

The V and J genes are TRBV6-5 and TRBJ1-3, with D unclear. Trimming pared 0 bases from V and 8 bases from J, leaving 14 bases between. Germline values: CDR1 MNHEY, CDR2 SVGAGI. The CDR3 consists of 15 residues. CDR3 loop: CASSYSRQRADTIYF. The CDR3 DNA reads as TGTGCCAGCAGTTACTCCCGTCAGCGGGCGGACACCATATATTTT.

The rearrangement links TRBV5-1 to TRBJ2-2, with 9 bases matching TRBD2. Germline trimming cut 6 bases from V and 8 bases from J; bases unmatched to any gene: 14. This CDR3 has 16 residues. Germline lookup yields CDR1 SGHRS and CDR2 YFSETQ. In nucleotides, the CDR3 is TGCGCCAGCACCACGACTAGCGGTGCCTCTGGGGGGGAGCTGTTTTTT. This sequence encodes CASTTTSGASGGELFF.